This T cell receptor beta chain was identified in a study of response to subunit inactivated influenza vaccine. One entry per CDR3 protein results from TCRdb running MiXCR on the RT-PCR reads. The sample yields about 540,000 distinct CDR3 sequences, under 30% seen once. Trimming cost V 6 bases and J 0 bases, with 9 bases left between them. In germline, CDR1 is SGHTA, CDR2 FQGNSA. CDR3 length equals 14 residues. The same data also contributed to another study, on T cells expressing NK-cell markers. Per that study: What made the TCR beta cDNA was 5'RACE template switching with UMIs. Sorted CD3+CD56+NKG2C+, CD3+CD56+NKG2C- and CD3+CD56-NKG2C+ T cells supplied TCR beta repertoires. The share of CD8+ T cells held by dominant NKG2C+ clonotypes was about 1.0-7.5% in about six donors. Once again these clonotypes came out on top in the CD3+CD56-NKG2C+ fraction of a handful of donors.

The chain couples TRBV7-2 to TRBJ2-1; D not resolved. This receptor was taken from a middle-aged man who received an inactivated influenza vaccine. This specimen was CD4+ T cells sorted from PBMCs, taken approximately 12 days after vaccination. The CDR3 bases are TGTGCCAGCAGGATCGGAGCCTCCTACAATGAGCAGTTCTTC. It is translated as CASRIGASYNEQFF.